A selection of T cell receptor beta chains follows, all from one sample in a study of neurological immune-mediated disorders. TCRdb re-derived calls from the 5' RACE reads in MiXCR, one entry per CDR3 protein. Here the sample spans approximately 130,000 distinct CDR3 sequences, about 3.4% being singletons. The sample was PBMCs. These TCRs come from a woman aged 30 to 39 with multiple sclerosis. CDR3s include the opening cysteine and the closing phenylalanine or tryptophan. Each record gives: V gene, D gene, CDR3 protein. A D gene is named only where the DNA matches it firmly.

v_call: TRBV6-2/TRBV6-3
d_call: TRBD2
cdr3_aa: CASSYEGSGSPTSYEQYF

v_call: TRBV11-2
d_call: -
cdr3_aa: CASSGGGTEAFF

v_call: TRBV12-3/TRBV12-4
d_call: -
cdr3_aa: CASRPVGSEAFF

v_call: TRBV12-3/TRBV12-4
d_call: -
cdr3_aa: CASSLAGRGEAFF

v_call: TRBV6-6
d_call: -
cdr3_aa: CASSPTRGAGLGTIYF

v_call: TRBV5-1
d_call: TRBD1
cdr3_aa: CASGTAPYEQYF

v_call: TRBV7-2
d_call: -
cdr3_aa: CASSLSVNTEAFF

v_call: TRBV28
d_call: -
cdr3_aa: CASSGRSANSYNEQFF

v_call: TRBV4-3
d_call: TRBD1
cdr3_aa: CASSQRQGVSTGELFF

v_call: TRBV12-3/TRBV12-4
d_call: TRBD1
cdr3_aa: CASSFGTGVSSGNTIYF

v_call: TRBV12-3/TRBV12-4
d_call: -
cdr3_aa: CASSSRGRGNIQYF

v_call: TRBV5-1
d_call: TRBD2
cdr3_aa: CASSEGGGAGSYEQYF

v_call: TRBV6-2/TRBV6-3
d_call: -
cdr3_aa: CASRGSGLGNEQFF

v_call: TRBV7-9
d_call: -
cdr3_aa: CASSRDTDNYGYTF

v_call: TRBV20-1
d_call: -
cdr3_aa: CSARGEGNQPQHF

v_call: TRBV7-2
d_call: TRBD2
cdr3_aa: CASSSPAGVRKDTQYF

v_call: TRBV6-5
d_call: -
cdr3_aa: CASSTGSGDVPYGYTF

v_call: TRBV5-1
d_call: -
cdr3_aa: CASSWGRLGNEKLFF

v_call: TRBV20-1
d_call: TRBD1
cdr3_aa: CSARDDRGQGNTIYF

v_call: TRBV27
d_call: TRBD1
cdr3_aa: CASSFLTGAGEKLFF

v_call: TRBV11-2
d_call: TRBD2
cdr3_aa: CASSFGEGQVVPGELFF

v_call: TRBV9
d_call: -
cdr3_aa: CASSVGPYRGQNTEAFF

v_call: TRBV12-3/TRBV12-4
d_call: -
cdr3_aa: CASLQRTEAFF

v_call: TRBV5-6
d_call: -
cdr3_aa: CASSLPVNTGELFF

v_call: TRBV12-3/TRBV12-4
d_call: -
cdr3_aa: CASSFGPGRLEYEQYF

v_call: TRBV20-1
d_call: -
cdr3_aa: CSAITDSKSTDTQYF

v_call: TRBV20-1
d_call: TRBD2
cdr3_aa: CSAAKIERGPYEQYF

v_call: TRBV7-2
d_call: -
cdr3_aa: CASSLVTAGETQYF

v_call: TRBV4-1
d_call: -
cdr3_aa: CASSQAAGVETQYF

v_call: TRBV10-3
d_call: TRBD1
cdr3_aa: CAISPFPRGDSSYEQYF

v_call: TRBV20-1
d_call: TRBD1
cdr3_aa: CSASGQGEPLHF

v_call: TRBV20-1
d_call: TRBD2
cdr3_aa: CSALPGLAGIDTQYF

v_call: TRBV6-5
d_call: -
cdr3_aa: CASREVGGANVLTF

v_call: TRBV10-3
d_call: -
cdr3_aa: CAISAGLNTEAFF

v_call: TRBV5-1
d_call: TRBD2
cdr3_aa: CASSSELAGVEQFF

v_call: TRBV9
d_call: TRBD1
cdr3_aa: CASNRGAGGTDTQYF

v_call: TRBV29-1
d_call: -
cdr3_aa: CSVWDTLNTEAFF

v_call: TRBV24-1
d_call: TRBD1
cdr3_aa: CATSDRGTGNNEQFF

v_call: TRBV20-1
d_call: TRBD2
cdr3_aa: CSARDAIAGLPEQFF

v_call: TRBV7-2
d_call: -
cdr3_aa: CASSLRVTNEKLFF

v_call: TRBV20-1
d_call: -
cdr3_aa: CSARGTGLGGYTF

v_call: TRBV7-9
d_call: -
cdr3_aa: CASSFGAFEQFF

v_call: TRBV20-1
d_call: -
cdr3_aa: CSASPPGAGNTIYF

v_call: TRBV29-1
d_call: -
cdr3_aa: CSVAAGTGAEAFF

v_call: TRBV12-3/TRBV12-4
d_call: -
cdr3_aa: CASSLKGETQYF

v_call: TRBV20-1
d_call: TRBD1
cdr3_aa: CSAARDSFSGNTIYF

v_call: TRBV11-2
d_call: -
cdr3_aa: CASSLGKGASTDTQYF

v_call: TRBV7-8
d_call: -
cdr3_aa: CASGKTKNIQYF

v_call: TRBV7-2
d_call: TRBD1
cdr3_aa: CASSLVGQGWYEQYF

v_call: TRBV24-1
d_call: -
cdr3_aa: CATSSNTGRQLNTGELFF

v_call: TRBV7-9
d_call: -
cdr3_aa: CASSRTETYEQYF

v_call: TRBV3-1
d_call: -
cdr3_aa: CASSPSEGPYGYTF